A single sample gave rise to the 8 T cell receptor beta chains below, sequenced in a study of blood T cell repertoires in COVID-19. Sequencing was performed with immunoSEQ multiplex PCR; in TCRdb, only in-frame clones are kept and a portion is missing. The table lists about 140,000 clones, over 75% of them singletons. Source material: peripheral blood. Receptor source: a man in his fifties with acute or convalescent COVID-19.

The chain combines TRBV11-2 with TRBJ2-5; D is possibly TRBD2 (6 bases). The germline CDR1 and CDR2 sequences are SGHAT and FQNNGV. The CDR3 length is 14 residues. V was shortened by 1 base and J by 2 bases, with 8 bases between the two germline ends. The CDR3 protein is CASSLVRGQETQYF. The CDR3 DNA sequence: TGTGCCAGCAGCTTAGTACGGGGGCAAGAGACCCAGTACTTC.

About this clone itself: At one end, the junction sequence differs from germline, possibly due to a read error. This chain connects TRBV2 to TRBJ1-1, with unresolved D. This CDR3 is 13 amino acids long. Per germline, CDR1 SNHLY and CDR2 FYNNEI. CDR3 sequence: CASSEVEVTEAFF. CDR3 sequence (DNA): TGTGCCAGCAGCGAAGTGGAGGTTACTGAAGCTTTCTTT.

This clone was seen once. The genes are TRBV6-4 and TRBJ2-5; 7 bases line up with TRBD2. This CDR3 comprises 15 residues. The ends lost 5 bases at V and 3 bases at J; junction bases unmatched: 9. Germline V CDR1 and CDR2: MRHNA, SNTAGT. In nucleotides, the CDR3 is TGTGCCAGCAGTCCTTCTAGCGGAGCAAAAGAGACCCAGTACTTC. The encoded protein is CASSPSSGAKETQYF.

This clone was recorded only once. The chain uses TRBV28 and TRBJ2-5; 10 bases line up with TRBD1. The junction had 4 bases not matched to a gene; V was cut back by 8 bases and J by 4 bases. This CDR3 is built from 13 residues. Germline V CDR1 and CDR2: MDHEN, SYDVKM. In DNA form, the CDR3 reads TGTGCCAGCCGTGGGACAGGGGTAGAGACCCAGTACTTC. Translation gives CASRGTGVETQYF.

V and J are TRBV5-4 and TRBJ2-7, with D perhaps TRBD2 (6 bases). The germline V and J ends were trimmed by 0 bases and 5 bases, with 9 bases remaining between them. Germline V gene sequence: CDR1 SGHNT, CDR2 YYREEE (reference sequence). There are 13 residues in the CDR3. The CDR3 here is CASSLVGRNEQYF. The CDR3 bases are TGTGCCAGCAGCTTGGTTGGGAGGAACGAGCAGTACTTC.

In nucleotides, the CDR3 is TGCAGCGTTGCTGGGGCGAATCAGCCCCAGCATTTT. It codes for CSVAGANQPQHF. The chain employs TRBV29-1 and TRBJ1-5, with a tentative D call TRBD1 (5 bases). The CDR3 covers 12 residues. V dropped 4 bases and J dropped 4 bases, with 8 bases sitting between them. The germline V gene has CDR1 SQVTM and CDR2 ANQGSEA. Full variable domain (rest looked up from reference TRBV29-1 and TRBJ1-5): SAVISQKPSRDICQRGTSLTIQCQVDSQVTMMFWYRQQPGQSLTLIATANQGSEATYESGFVIDKFPISRPNLTFSTLTVSNMSPEDSSIYLCSVAGANQPQHFGDGTRLSIL.

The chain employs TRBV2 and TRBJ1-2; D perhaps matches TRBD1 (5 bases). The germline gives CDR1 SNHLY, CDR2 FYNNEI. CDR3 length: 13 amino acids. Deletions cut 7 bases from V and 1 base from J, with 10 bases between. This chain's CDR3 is CASKEDSNYGYTF. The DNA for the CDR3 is TGTGCCAGCAAGGAAGACAGTAACTATGGCTACACCTTC.

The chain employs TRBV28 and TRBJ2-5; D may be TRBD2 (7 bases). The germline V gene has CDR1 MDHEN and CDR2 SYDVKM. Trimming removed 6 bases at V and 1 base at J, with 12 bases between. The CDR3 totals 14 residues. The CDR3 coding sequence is TGTGCCAGCAGGGGGGGCGGGGGCCAAGAGACCCAGTACTTC. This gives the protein CASRGGGGQETQYF.